This record concerns one TCR beta chain sequence. Its antigen is currently unknown. The data belong to a study of OX40 agonist ivuxolimab in advanced cancers. Turning to the study itself: Those treated in dose escalation had hepatocellular carcinoma, melanoma, renal cell cancer or head and neck cancer. Study-level findings and limits: The study observed clonal expansion of CD4+ and CD8+ blood T cells by week 6 at 0.1 to 3.0 mg/kg.

With 0 bases removed from V and 0 bases from J, the gap between germline ends came to 17 bases. The CDR3 runs 18 residues. Germline V gives CDR1 SGHDN, CDR2 FVKESK. The protocol was immunoSEQ multiplex PCR, while the TCRdb copy is restricted to in-frame clones and leaves out a portion. The sample records about 26,000 clones, just under 85% being singletons. The rearrangement joins TRBV14 to TRBJ1-2; tentatively, D is TRBD1 (6 bases). The material was CD4+ or CD8+ T cells sorted from blood, obtained in a trial of the OX40 agonist ivuxolimab. This sequence was found in an adult with an advanced solid tumor such as melanoma, head and neck, liver or kidney cancer. For the CDR3, the DNA is TGTGCCAGCAGCCAAGATTGGATGACGGACAGACCTAACTATGGCTACACCTTC. Its protein product is CASSQDWMTDRPNYGYTF.